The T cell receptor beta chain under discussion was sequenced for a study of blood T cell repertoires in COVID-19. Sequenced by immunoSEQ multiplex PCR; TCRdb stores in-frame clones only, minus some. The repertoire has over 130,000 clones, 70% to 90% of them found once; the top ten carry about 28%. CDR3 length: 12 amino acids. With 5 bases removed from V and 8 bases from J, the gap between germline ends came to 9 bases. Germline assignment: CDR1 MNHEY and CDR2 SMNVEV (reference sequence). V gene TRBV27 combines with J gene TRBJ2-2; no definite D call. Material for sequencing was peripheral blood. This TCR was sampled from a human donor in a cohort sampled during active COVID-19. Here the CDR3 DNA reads TGTGCCAGCAGTCCCTTAGTGGGGGAGCTGTTTTTT. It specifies CASSPLVGELFF.